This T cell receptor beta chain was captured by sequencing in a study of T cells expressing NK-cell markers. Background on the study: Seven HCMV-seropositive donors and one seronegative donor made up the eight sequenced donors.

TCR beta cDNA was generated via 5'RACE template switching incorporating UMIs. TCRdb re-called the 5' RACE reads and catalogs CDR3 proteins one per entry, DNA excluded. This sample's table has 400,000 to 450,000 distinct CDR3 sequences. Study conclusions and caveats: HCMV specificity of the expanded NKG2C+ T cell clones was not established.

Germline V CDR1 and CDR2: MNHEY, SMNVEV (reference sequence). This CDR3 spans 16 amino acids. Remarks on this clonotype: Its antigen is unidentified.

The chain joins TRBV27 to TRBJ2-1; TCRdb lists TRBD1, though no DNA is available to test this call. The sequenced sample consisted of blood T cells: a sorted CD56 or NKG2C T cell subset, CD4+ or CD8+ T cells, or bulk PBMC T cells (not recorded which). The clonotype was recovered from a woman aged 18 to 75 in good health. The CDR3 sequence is CASSPPPRGVGDEQFF.